One sample yielded the 30 T cell receptor beta chains listed below, sequenced in a study of breast tumors, draining lymph nodes, adjacent tissues. Via MiXCR, TCRdb re-called the multiplex PCR reads, giving one row per CDR3 protein. The sample gives about 63,000 distinct CDR3 sequences, roughly 57% of which show up once; around a fifth is in the top ten. The sample comprised breast tumor tissue. Every receptor here comes from a female donor with breast cancer. Some clones in this sample may be carry-over from other donors' samples.

This clonotype was seen many times. The genes are TRBV11-2 and TRBJ2-5, with 11 bases lining up with TRBD2. CDR1 and CDR2 (germline): SGHAT, FQNNGV. The V gene end was trimmed by 0 bases and the J gene end by 5 bases; junction bases not matched to a gene: 2. This CDR3 is 15 amino acids long. CDR3 loop: CASSLELAGVETQYF. DNA of the CDR3: TGTGCCAGCAGCTTAGAACTAGCGGGAGTTGAGACCCAGTACTTC. The full variable domain, with the rest looked up from reference TRBV11-2 and TRBJ2-5, is EAGVAQSPRYKIIEKRQSVAFWCNPISGHATLYWYQQILGQGPKLLIQFQNNGVVDDSQLPKDRFSAERLKGVDSTLKIQPAKLEDSAVYLCASSLELAGVETQYFGPGTRLLVL.

This clonotype has ten or more counts. The chain employs TRBV15 and TRBJ1-2, with D hard to call. Germline CDR1 is LNHNV and CDR2 is YYDKDF (reference sequence). V was clipped by 0 bases and J by 2 bases, with 7 bases between them. This CDR3 comprises 14 residues. The CDR3 reads CATSRDAVNYGYTF. In DNA, the CDR3 is TGTGCCACCAGCAGAGACGCCGTCAACTATGGCTACACCTTC.

The V call is TRBV7-4, the J call TRBJ2-5; TRBD1 aligns across 8 bases. Germline V gives CDR1 SGHVT, CDR2 SQSDAQ. This CDR3 is built from 14 residues. After removal of 5 bases from V and 4 bases from J, the junction contained 6 bases not matched to a gene. The CDR3 protein is CASSKDRAGETQYF. The DNA of the CDR3 is TGTGCCAGCAGCAAGGACAGGGCAGGAGAGACCCAGTACTTC.

This clonotype was detected many times. This chain uses TRBV20-1 with TRBJ1-5; unclear D gene. The V end lost 5 bases, the J end lost 5 bases, and 10 bases lay between the germline ends. The CDR3 contains 12 residues. Germline CDR1 DFQATT, CDR2 SNEGSKA (reference sequence). The CDR3 DNA reads as TGCAGTGCTTTATCAGGAGATCAGCCCCAGCATTTT. Translated: CSALSGDQPQHF.

Here the CDR3 reads CASSRTGLAGEADTQYF. The CDR3 coding sequence is TGTGCCAGTAGTCGGACGGGACTAGCGGGGGAGGCAGATACGCAGTATTTT. The J gene is TRBJ2-3, the V gene TRBV19; 14 nucleotides match TRBD2. From germline, CDR1 is LNHDA and CDR2 SQIVND (reference sequence). This CDR3 is 17 amino acids long. Trimming at V came to 5 bases and at J to 4 bases, leaving 8 bases not matched to a gene.

There are many counts of this clonotype. The gene calls are TRBV19 and TRBJ1-2, with D perhaps matching TRBD1 (6 bases). With 3 bases removed from V and 2 bases from J, the gap between germline ends came to 16 bases. CDR3 size: 16 residues. Per the germline V gene, CDR1 is LNHDA and CDR2 is SQIVND (reference sequence). The CDR3 coding sequence is TGTGCCAGTAGTATTCTAAAGGGGGGCAGGAACTATGGCTACACCTTC. Its protein is CASSILKGGRNYGYTF. Full variable domain (rest looked up from reference TRBV19 and TRBJ1-2): DGGITQSPKYLFRKEGQNVTLSCEQNLNHDAMYWYRQDPGQGLRLIYYSQIVNDFQKGDIAEGYSVSREKKESFPLTVTSAQKNPTAFYLCASSILKGGRNYGYTFGSGTRLTVV.

The chain couples TRBV7-8 to TRBJ2-2; D possibly corresponds to TRBD2 (6 bases). Germline CDR1 is SGHVS and CDR2 is FQNEAQ. V was shortened by 3 bases and J by 4 bases, with 15 bases between the two germline ends. The CDR3 runs 16 residues. For the CDR3, the DNA is TGTGCCAGCAGCTTTCGCCGGGCGGGGAGCACCGGGGAGCTGTTTTTT. Protein product: CASSFRRAGSTGELFF.

The chain uses TRBV9 and TRBJ2-1; D gene uncertain. With 2 bases removed from V and 3 bases from J, the gap between germline ends came to 6 bases. The CDR3 runs to 13 residues. From germline, CDR1 is SGDLS and CDR2 YYNGEE. The CDR3: CASSVKVYNEQFF. CDR3 DNA sequence: TGTGCCAGCAGCGTGAAAGTCTACAATGAGCAGTTCTTC.

V gene TRBV12-3 or TRBV12-4 combines with J gene TRBJ2-7; 8 bases match TRBD2. The length of the CDR3 is 14 residues. J lost 2 bases, V lost 7 bases, and 7 bases had no gene match. CDR3 sequence reads: CASTPGGVAYEQYF. In DNA, the CDR3 is TGTGCCAGCACCCCGGGAGGGGTAGCCTACGAGCAGTACTTC.

This clonotype was counted ten times or more. The chain employs TRBV6-2 or TRBV6-3 and TRBJ1-1; D remains unclear. The V and J ends lost 0 bases and 1 base respectively, with 6 bases between them. Germline V gives CDR1 MNHEY, CDR2 SVGEGT. This CDR3 has 14 residues. Here the CDR3 DNA reads TGTGCCAGCAGTTACTCACACAGGAACACTGAAGCTTTCTTT. Protein product: CASSYSHRNTEAFF.

This clonotype was recorded many times. The chain links TRBV27 to TRBJ2-7; 8 nucleotides line up with TRBD2. CDR1 MNHEY and CDR2 SMNVEV come from the germline V gene (reference sequence). V shed 6 bases and J 6 bases; nucleotides not matched to a gene: 16. The CDR3 loop spans 16 amino acids. The CDR3 bases are TGTGCCAGCAGCCCTATAGCAGCGGGAGACGGGGTCGAGCAGTACTTC. It is translated as CASSPIAAGDGVEQYF.

Worth noting for this clonotype: A read error may account for a junction end that differs from germline. The V gene is TRBV11-3, the J gene TRBJ2-7; TRBD1 agrees at 9 bases. This CDR3 is 13 amino acids long. Germline CDR1 is SGHNT and CDR2 is YENEEA. In DNA form, the CDR3 reads TGCGCCAGCAGCCCAGGACAGGGGTGCGAGCAGTACTTC. Protein sequence: CASSPGQGCEQYF.

The rearrangement joins TRBV2 to TRBJ2-2, with 7 bases identical to TRBD2. V lost 7 bases, J lost 4 bases, and 9 bases stayed unmatched. This CDR3 is built from 15 residues. Germline CDR1 reads SNHLY; CDR2 reads FYNNEI. The CDR3 region has the DNA TGTGCCAGCACACTGACGGGGGGTGTCACCGGGGAGCTGTTTTTT. This sequence encodes CASTLTGGVTGELFF.

This clonotype was counted only a few times. The V gene is TRBV5-1, the J gene TRBJ1-1; no firm D call. CDR1 is SGHRS and CDR2 is YFSETQ in the germline V gene. V lost 4 bases and J 1 base, leaving 11 bases between the germline ends. The CDR3 is made up of 14 amino acids. CDR3 region: CASSPGRENTEAFF. DNA of the CDR3: TGCGCCAGCAGCCCTGGACGGGAGAACACTGAAGCTTTCTTT.

The chain employs TRBV11-2 and TRBJ1-6, with no clear D. The CDR3 runs to 13 residues. Germline V gene data show CDR1 as SGHAT and CDR2 as FQNNGV. Between the trimmed V and J ends, which lost 5 bases and 13 bases, there was a span of 15 bases. The CDR3 spells CASSPNSGSPLHF. DNA for the CDR3: TGTGCCAGCAGCCCCAACAGCGGTTCTCCCCTCCACTTT.

This clonotype was detected many times. This chain links TRBV2 with TRBJ1-5; no clear D gene. The CDR3 runs to 15 residues. The germline CDR1 and CDR2 sequences are SNHLY and FYNNEI. The germline V and J ends were trimmed by 7 bases and 0 bases, with 13 bases remaining between them. Here the CDR3 DNA reads TGTGCCAGCAAAGAGAGTAGAATTAGCAATCAGCCCCAGCATTTT. Translating gives CASKESRISNQPQHF.

The V and J genes are TRBV2 and TRBJ1-2; the D is unclear. The V gene lost 6 bases and the J gene lost 4 bases, with 9 bases spanning the gap. The CDR3 runs 12 residues. Germline CDR1 reads SNHLY; CDR2 reads FYNNEI. The CDR3 sequence is CASSQTSYGYTF. CDR3 coding DNA: TGTGCCAGCAGCCAAACTTCCTATGGCTACACCTTC.

The rearrangement links TRBV27 to TRBJ2-1; TRBD1 is a possible D gene (6 bases). Deletions cut 6 bases from V and 2 bases from J, with 14 bases between. The germline gives CDR1 MNHEY, CDR2 SMNVEV (reference sequence). The CDR3 contains 15 residues. CDR3 in amino acids: CASSQGRDTYNEQFF. CDR3 nucleotide sequence: TGTGCCAGCAGCCAGGGCCGGGACACCTACAATGAGCAGTTCTTC.

This clonotype was detected many times. A much larger clone sits a single nucleotide away, making a read error possible. The chain links TRBV6-1 to TRBJ1-6; D might be TRBD1 (6 bases). This CDR3 is 14 amino acids long. The ends were cut back, 5 bases at V and 7 bases at J, with 12 bases in the middle. Germline assignment: CDR1 MNHNS and CDR2 SASEGT. The CDR3 DNA reads TGTGCCAGCAGTCGATACACAGGGAATTCACCCCTCCACTTT. Its protein is CASSRYTGNSPLHF.

The J gene is TRBJ1-4, the V gene TRBV20-1; no clear D gene. V was cut by 0 bases and J by 9 bases, with 8 bases left in between. The CDR3 is 12 amino acids. The V gene's germline CDR1 is DFQATT and CDR2 SNEGSKA (reference sequence). The CDR3 loop is CSARDTAQKLFF. The CDR3 nucleotides read TGCAGTGCTAGAGATACGGCTCAAAAACTGTTTTTT.

The chain uses TRBV20-1 and TRBJ2-7; D possibly uses TRBD1 or TRBD2 (6 bases each). V gave up 3 bases and J gave up 1 base, with 16 bases separating them. The CDR3 runs to 15 residues. The germline V gene encodes CDR1 DFQATT and CDR2 SNEGSKA (reference sequence). The chain's CDR3 is CSASQLAGQSYEQYF. In DNA, the CDR3 is TGCAGTGCTAGCCAACTGGCGGGACAATCCTACGAGCAGTACTTC.

This rearrangement joins TRBV10-3 to TRBJ1-2; 10 bases are a match to TRBD1. This CDR3 comprises 14 residues. Germline CDR1 is ENHRY and CDR2 is SYGVKD. V shed 6 bases, J shed 4 bases, and the junction held 5 bases outside the gene matches. Here the CDR3 reads CAISRDRGLYGYTF. CDR3 bases: TGTGCCATCAGCAGGGACAGGGGTCTCTATGGCTACACCTTC.

This clonotype was picked up many times. The chain uses TRBV4-2 and TRBJ2-3; 8 bases agree with TRBD2. The germline V gene encodes CDR1 LGHNA and CDR2 YNFKEQ. This CDR3 region has 15 residues. The V segment lost 0 bases and the J segment 8 bases; nucleotides outside the gene matches: 7. The CDR3 protein is CASSQETGGPGTQYF. The CDR3 nucleotides are TGTGCCAGCAGCCAAGAAACGGGAGGGCCAGGTACGCAGTATTTT.

The chain employs TRBV2 and TRBJ2-1; no definite D call. V was pared by 4 bases and J by 0 bases, with 10 bases between. The CDR3 spans 15 residues. The V gene's germline CDR1 is SNHLY and CDR2 FYNNEI. Written as DNA, the CDR3 is TGTGCCAGCAGTGCCGACTTGAGCTCCTACAATGAGCAGTTCTTC. Its protein is CASSADLSSYNEQFF.

The V and J genes are TRBV24-1 and TRBJ2-7; 8 nucleotides agree with TRBD2. With 1 base clipped from V and 4 bases from J, the junction kept 5 bases outside the gene matches. This CDR3 contains 15 residues. The V gene's germline CDR1 is KGHDR and CDR2 SFDVKD. The CDR3 DNA sequence: TGTGCCACCAGTGATTTACAAGCGGGAGTTTACGAGCAGTACTTC. Protein: CATSDLQAGVYEQYF.

CDR3 in DNA: TGTGCCAGCAGTCCGACAGGGGCGGACGAGCAGTACTTC. It translates to CASSPTGADEQYF. The chain recombines TRBV2 with TRBJ2-7; 8 bases align to TRBD1. V lost 5 bases and J lost 5; bases outside the gene matches: 5. The germline gives CDR1 SNHLY, CDR2 FYNNEI. The CDR3 length is 13 residues.

This clonotype came up many times. The chain employs TRBV5-1 and TRBJ1-3; the D gene is possibly TRBD1 (5 bases). The CDR3 has 15 amino acids. Trimming pared 0 bases from V and 2 bases from J, leaving 9 bases between. The germline V gene encodes CDR1 SGHRS and CDR2 YFSETQ. In nucleotides, the CDR3 is TGCGCCAGCAGCTTGGGGGCAGGGACTGGAAACACCATATATTTT. As protein: CASSLGAGTGNTIYF. The entire variable domain, with the rest obtained from reference TRBV5-1 and TRBJ1-3, is as follows: KAGVTQTPRYLIKTRGQQVTLSCSPISGHRSVSWYQQTPGQGLQFLFEYFSETQRNKGNFPGRFSGRQFSNSRSEMNVSTLELGDSALYLCASSLGAGTGNTIYFGEGSWLTVV.

Details on this clonotype: A much larger clonotype is one base distant, so this may be a read error. This sequence joins TRBV3-1 and TRBJ2-3, with D perhaps assigned TRBD1 or TRBD2 (6 bases each). The germline V gene has CDR1 LGHDT and CDR2 YNNKEL (reference sequence). The CDR3 length is 14 residues. Here the CDR3 reads CTSSTGTSTDTQYF. The CDR3 DNA follows: TGTACCAGTTCCACAGGGACTAGCACAGATACGCAGTATTTT.

About this clonotype: One junction end disagrees with the germline gene, perhaps due to a read error. The chain combines TRBV7-2 with TRBJ2-7; 9 bases line up with TRBD1. The CDR3 spans 15 residues. Germline-derived CDR1 and CDR2 are SGHTA and FQGNSA. The CDR3 nucleotides read TGTGCCAGCAGCCAAGAAGGGACAGGGCCCTACGAGCAGCACTTC. It translates to CASSQEGTGPYEQHF.

V and J are TRBV11-2 and TRBJ2-3, with 8 bases that match TRBD2. V lost 5 bases, J lost 3 bases, and 10 bases stayed unmatched. This CDR3 has 16 amino acids. From germline, CDR1 is SGHAT and CDR2 FQNNGV. The chain's CDR3 is CASSPSPGTRTDTQYF. CDR3 DNA sequence: TGTGCCAGCAGCCCTAGCCCCGGGACTAGGACAGATACGCAGTATTTT.